This entry concerns a single T cell receptor beta chain. Clones were sequenced by immunoSEQ multiplex PCR, and TCRdb holds only the in-frame ones, with some missing. The repertoire consists of 90,000 to 100,000 clones, with around 80% occurring once and the leading ten covering 2% to 2.5%. The record originates from a study of control samples from healthy donors and cancer patients. CDR1 and CDR2 from the germline V gene are LNHDA and SQIVND (reference sequence). J lost 10 bases, V lost 6 bases, and 19 bases had no gene match. The CDR3 loop spans 16 amino acids. The chain couples TRBV19 to TRBJ1-2, with 8 nucleotides matching TRBD1. The clonotype originates from a man aged 55 to 70 in good health. Sequenced input: blood. This CDR3 is CASSADRALAARDYTF. The DNA for the CDR3 is TGTGCCAGTAGCGCGGACAGGGCACTCGCAGCTCGGGACTACACCTTC.